The clone carrying this TCR beta chain was seen at least ten times. This CDR3 comprises 14 residues. V was shortened by 6 bases and J by 2 bases, with 13 bases between the two germline ends. From germline, CDR1 is MNHNS and CDR2 SASEGT. The time point here: sample taken at primary tumor resection. Whole RNA, which was extracted from tumor, nontumor lung tissue or frozen PBMC, was sequenced without any cell sorting. These data originate in a study of spatial heterogeneity in lung cancer. Study background: Raw reads contained each unique TCR and UMI combination more than ten times on average.

TCRdb redid the calling of the 5' RACE reads with MiXCR, one entry per CDR3 protein. The table records 13,000 or so distinct CDR3 sequences, around 4% of them present only once. The TCR was taken from a male donor with early-stage non-small cell lung cancer. The chain carries TRBV6-1 and TRBJ1-2; unclear D gene. The sample was PBMCs, taken at surgery. The chain's CDR3 is CASSREPGNYGYTF. The CDR3 DNA is TGTGCCAGCAGCCGCGAACCGGGGAACTATGGCTACACCTTC.